These T cell receptor beta chains were read from a single sample in a study of control samples from healthy donors and cancer patients. Data came from immunoSEQ multiplex PCR; TCRdb stores just in-frame clones and leaves some out. The sample contains approximately 100,000 clones, around nine tenths of which appear only once. Sequenced sample: blood. These receptors all come from a human donor in good health. The donor label of this sample is uncertain. The CDR3 runs from the conserved cysteine through the conserved F or W. The D gene is left open where the match is weak. Size values are once, few and many counts, or a class for expanded clones, and some rows have none.

V: TRBV15; length: 15; J: TRBJ1-4; D: .; size: .; DNA: TGTGCCACCAGCAGAACGACAGGAACTAATGAAAAACTGTTTTTT; CDR3: CATSRTTGTNEKLFF
V: TRBV7-9; length: 15; J: TRBJ1-4; D: TRBD1; size: .; DNA: TGTGCCAGCAGCCGCACAGGGGAGAAAGATGAAAAACTGTTTTTT; CDR3: CASSRTGEKDEKLFF
V: TRBV10-2; length: 15; J: TRBJ1-5; D: TRBD1; size: .; DNA: TGCGCCAGCAGTTCAACAGGGGAGAACACTCAGCCCCAGCATTTT; CDR3: CASSSTGENTQPQHF
V: TRBV5-4; length: 16; J: TRBJ2-5; D: TRBD1; size: .; DNA: TGTGCCAGCAGCGGAACAGGGGGCCGCGCGGAAGAGACCCAGTACTTC; CDR3: CASSGTGGRAEETQYF
V: TRBV6-4; length: 13; J: TRBJ1-1; D: TRBD1; size: .; DNA: TGTGCCAGCAGTGAGGGACAGGGTACTGAAGCTTTCTTT; CDR3: CASSEGQGTEAFF
V: TRBV12-3/TRBV12-4; length: 12; J: TRBJ1-1; D: .; size: .; DNA: TGTGCCAGCAGTTTCTCTAGTCTTGAAGCTTTCTTT; CDR3: CASSFSSLEAFF
V: TRBV20-1; length: 10; J: TRBJ2-7; D: .; size: .; DNA: TGCAGCGCATCCGTCGGGCACCAGTACTTC; CDR3: CSASVGHQYF
V: TRBV2; length: 14; J: TRBJ2-5; D: .; size: .; DNA: TGTGCCAGCACGCCAGCGGCCTTGGGGGAGACCCAGTACTTC; CDR3: CASTPAALGETQYF
V: TRBV29-1; length: 13; J: TRBJ1-1; D: .; size: .; DNA: TGCAGCGTAGAGAAAGACAGGAACACTGAAGCTTTCTTT; CDR3: CSVEKDRNTEAFF
V: TRBV7-8; length: 15; J: TRBJ2-1; D: TRBD2; size: .; DNA: TGTGCCAGCAGATTAGCGGGGGGGCCGAACAATGAGCAGTTCTTC; CDR3: CASRLAGGPNNEQFF
V: TRBV9; length: 15; J: TRBJ2-5; D: .; size: .; DNA: TGTGCCAGCAGCGTAGCCGGGGGGCCACAGGAGACCCAGTACTTC; CDR3: CASSVAGGPQETQYF
V: TRBV7-2; length: 15; J: TRBJ1-6; D: TRBD1; size: .; DNA: TGTGCCAGCAGCGCGGGACAGATCTATAATTCACCCCTCCACTTT; CDR3: CASSAGQIYNSPLHF
V: TRBV6-2/TRBV6-3; length: 14; J: TRBJ1-6; D: .; size: .; DNA: TGTGCCAGCAGTTATACAGGGTCTAATTCACCCCTCCACTTT; CDR3: CASSYTGSNSPLHF
V: TRBV2; length: 13; J: TRBJ1-1; D: .; size: few; DNA: TGTGCCAGCAGTGAGCTCGAGAACACTGAAGCTTTCTTT; CDR3: CASSELENTEAFF
V: TRBV5-1; length: 13; J: TRBJ1-4; D: TRBD1; size: .; DNA: TGCGCCAGCAGCTTCAGGGGGAATGAAAAACTGTTTTTT; CDR3: CASSFRGNEKLFF
V: TRBV19; length: 15; J: TRBJ2-3; D: .; size: .; DNA: TGTGCCAGTAGTATTGGAGCTGATGCACGAGATACGCAGTATTTT; CDR3: CASSIGADARDTQYF
V: TRBV10-3; length: 12; J: TRBJ2-5; D: .; size: .; DNA: TGTGCCATCAGTGATGTCCCAGAGACCCAGTACTTC; CDR3: CAISDVPETQYF
V: TRBV12-3/TRBV12-4; length: 13; J: TRBJ1-2; D: TRBD1; size: .; DNA: TGTGCCAGCAGTACCCAGGGGGCGCGCGGCTACACCTTC; CDR3: CASSTQGARGYTF